This TCR beta chain was identified in a study of cytomegalovirus exposure and HLA in healthy donors. Study-level findings and limits: Confirmation in vitro established that a few CMV-associated chains were specific for CMV antigens. According to a later analysis, donors in an Asian-associated ancestry cluster reportedly had fewer N-insertions than the approximately 730-donor mean.

This PCR relied on a set of 60 Vbeta primers and 13 Jbeta primers. In the authors' methods: Per a later analysis, the number of unique TCR beta chains was around 79 million, of which 9 million to 14 million were shared. Clones were read by immunoSEQ multiplex PCR, and TCRdb kept only the in-frame ones, dropping some. That table supplies the V and J calls and clone size; D and trimming were determined from the DNA. The sample holds under 200,000 clones; around 77% are singletons and the top ten take roughly 2.3%. Remarks on this clone: Its antigen is currently unknown. Other DNA sequences of this sample code for an identical CDR3.

The germline V gene has CDR1 SQVTM and CDR2 ANQGSEA. The CDR3 spans 12 residues. Trimming left V 7 bases short and J 0 bases short, with 9 bases between. The J gene is TRBJ1-1, the V gene TRBV29-1; D is perhaps TRBD1 (5 bases). The TCR comes from a man aged 55 to 70 in good health and CMV-seronegative. The sequenced material came from PBMCs. DNA for the CDR3: TGCAGCGCTACAGGTCTGAACACTGAAGCTTTCTTT. Residues: CSATGLNTEAFF. Supplemented by reference TRBV29-1 and TRBJ1-1, the full variable domain reads SAVISQKPSRDICQRGTSLTIQCQVDSQVTMMFWYRQQPGQSLTLIATANQGSEATYESGFVIDKFPISRPNLTFSTLTVSNMSPEDSSIYLCSATGLNTEAFFGQGTRLTVV.